This T cell receptor (beta chain) was retrieved from a study of blood T cell repertoires in COVID-19 (dated by TCRdb to about 2020). Broadly, across the study: Collaborator samples came from the United States, Italy and Spain and covered acute and convalescent phases of COVID-19. Samples were obtained from the ongoing ImmuneRACE study (first 160 participants) and from 950 to 1,500 subjects provided by 6 global collaborators. Sample metadata almost always included a de-identified subject ID, COVID-19 status, age in years and sex. The dataset comprised deeply sampled blood TCRbeta repertoires from subjects exposed to, actively infected with, or recovered from COVID-19. A freely available public database, intended as a resource for researchers studying the immune response to SARS-CoV-2, is where the repertoires were released. The material from the prospective study consisted of cDNA or gDNA derived from T cells, B-cell-depleted T cells, or PBMCs. Where HLA class I and class II types were available, the types were taken from metadata supplied by the sample provider, not from assay-based typing.

CDR1 SNHLY and CDR2 FYNNEI were looked up in the germline V gene. The CDR3 starts with the cysteine, ends with the phenylalanine, and has 14 residues. Of the read, only the CDR3 DNA is kept; its 42 bases are in frame from base 1. At the junction V is shortened by 3 bases and J by 1 base, with 10 bases in between. Beyond this particular receptor, the publication reports: Clinical and demographic metadata were provided uncurated, with the amount varying by source and participant.

The immunoSEQ Assay, a bias-controlled multiplex PCR, was used to amplify TCRbeta CDR3 regions from genomic DNA. The published analysis was carried out like this. Nucleated cell counts per sample were estimated from amplification of reference gene primers within the assay. To quantify the absolute abundance of each unique TCRbeta CDR3 rearrangement, sequence reads were collapsed and filtered. For each sample, productive Simpson clonality was calculated as the square root of Simpson's diversity index over productive rearrangements. Not all clones reach the TCRdb copy of this immuneACCESS table, which keeps in-frame sequences only. Checked studies attribute under half of the gap to unresolved V genes and leave the rest unexplained. The D gene and trimming were derived from the DNA, and the V and J assignments and clone size from that table. Recorded for this sample are around 130,000 clones; around 82% of them occurred a single time. Clones ranked in the top ten supply 9% to 13% of the sample.

A word on this clone: This receptor's antigen is unknown. Per-nucleotide qualities are absent, and no much larger clonotype sits a single base away.

The collaborating institutions used their own protocols to collect whole blood in K2EDTA tubes. For TCRbeta analysis, collaborator samples were shipped as frozen whole blood, as isolated PBMCs, or as DNA extracted from either sample type. The receptor's source is a human donor in a cohort sampled during active COVID-19. Source material: peripheral blood. This sequence uses TRBV2 and TRBJ2-7; a tentative D match to TRBD2 spans 6 bases. The CDR3 is CASSEGGLSYEQYF. Read as DNA, the sequence is TGTGCCAGCAGTGAGGGAGGATTATCCTACGAGCAGTACTTC. Full variable domain (CDR3 extended with the reference TRBV2 and TRBJ2-7 proteins): EPEVTQTPSHQVTQMGQEVILRCVPISNHLYFYWYRQILGQKVEFLVSFYNNEISEKSEIFDDQFSVERPDGSNFTLKIRSTKLEDSAMYFCASSEGGLSYEQYFGPGTRLTVT.